Below are 5 T cell receptor beta chains sequenced from a single sample in a study of neurological immune-mediated disorders. In TCRdb, the 5' RACE reads were re-called with MiXCR into one record per CDR3 protein. The data contain about 90,000 distinct CDR3 sequences, less than 15% of them singletons. Time point specified: longitudinal time-point 2. Material: PBMCs. The receptors shown here come from a female donor with HTLV-1-associated myelopathy (HAM/TSP).

In this sample, this clonotype turned up many times. The chain links TRBV7-9 to TRBJ2-7; possible D gene TRBD2, 5 bases. The CDR3 totals 15 residues. Germline V gene lookup returns CDR1 SEHNR and CDR2 FQNEAQ (reference sequence). V gave up 4 bases and J gave up 2 bases, with 15 bases separating them. The CDR3 nucleotides are TGTGCCAGCAGCTCAGACCGGGATCGTACCTACGAGCAGTACTTC. The encoded protein is CASSSDRDRTYEQYF.

At least ten counts were recorded for this clonotype. This rearrangement joins TRBV6-2 or TRBV6-3 to TRBJ2-7; 9 bases fit TRBD2. The CDR3 runs 16 residues. V trimming: 0 bases; J trimming: 12 bases; junction bases outside the gene matches: 15. Germline assignment: CDR1 MNHEY and CDR2 SVGEGT. CDR3 region: CASSYSIQRGATELYF. Written as DNA, the CDR3 is TGTGCCAGCAGTTACTCGATACAGCGGGGGGCAACTGAGTTGTACTTC.

This clonotype was detected many times. The rearrangement uses TRBV9 and TRBJ2-1; D may be TRBD2 (6 bases). The CDR3 is 17 amino acids. In germline, CDR1 is SGDLS, CDR2 YYNGEE. V lost 0 bases, J lost 2 bases, and 15 bases lay in between. DNA for the CDR3: TGTGCCAGCAGCGTAGCTATTGGGGACTGGACCTACAATGAGCAGTTCTTC. It codes for CASSVAIGDWTYNEQFF.

This clonotype was observed at least ten times. V is TRBV10-2 and J is TRBJ2-1; D unclear. With 1 base removed from V and 5 bases from J, the gap between germline ends came to 12 bases. This CDR3 comprises 15 residues. Germline CDR1 is WSHSY and CDR2 is SAAADI. Written as DNA, the CDR3 is TGCGCCAGCAGTGAGTGGGGATTGATAGACAATGAGCAGTTCTTC. Its translation is CASSEWGLIDNEQFF.

This clonotype was observed at least ten times. The chain joins TRBV7-9 to TRBJ2-7; 7 bases align to TRBD1. V lost 9 bases and J lost 0; bases outside the gene matches: 5. The CDR3 covers 13 residues. Germline CDR1 and CDR2: SEHNR and FQNEAQ (reference sequence). This CDR3 reads CASQGVFSYEQYF. The CDR3 region has the DNA TGTGCCAGTCAGGGGGTTTTCTCCTACGAGCAGTACTTC.